This T cell receptor beta chain is drawn from a study of blood T cell repertoires in COVID-19. Looking at the study overall: Samples came from the United States, Italy and Spain, spanning acute and convalescent COVID-19. PBMCs, B-cell-depleted T cells, or T cells were the source of the cDNA or gDNA that made up the material.

A single count supports this clone. In the authors' workflow: Scientists estimated how many nucleated cells there were by amplifying reference gene primers. Assay used: immunoSEQ multiplex PCR; TCRdb lists only in-frame clones, some missing. From that table come the V and J calls and clone size; the DNA was used to work out D and trimming. The table has around 180,000 clones, around 85% seen once. Sequencing was performed on peripheral blood. The sequence came from a man aged 60-69 years with acute or convalescent COVID-19.

The CDR3 region is CAWSVQTENSPLHF. CDR3 sequence (DNA): TGTGCCTGGAGTGTACAGACAGAGAATTCACCCCTCCACTTT. The J gene is TRBJ1-6, the V gene TRBV30; a weak D match, TRBD1 (5 bases). Trimming took off 0 bases at V and 7 bases at J, with 10 bases between the two ends. Germline V CDR1 and CDR2: GTSNPN, SVGIG (reference sequence). The length of the CDR3 is 14 residues.